The clone carrying this T cell receptor (beta chain) appeared many times. Its cognate antigen is unknown. Ahead of thyroid surgery, no patient had received treatment of any kind. Germline-derived CDR1 and CDR2 are SGHTA and FQGNSA. The V and J ends lost 2 bases and 5 bases, in that order; junction bases with no gene match: 9. The CDR3 loop spans 16 amino acids. The data stem from a study of metastatic and nonmetastatic thyroid tumors. About the study: Repertoire comparison spanned blood and tumor or nodule tissue of malignant and benign thyroid patients. Study observations and caveats: Compared with benign nodules, malignant thyroid tumors were reported to have significantly higher TCR beta diversity in both blood and tumor.

TCRdb re-called clones via MiXCR from the PCR reads. Of roughly 29,000 clones listed, roughly 19% are singletons. The chain joins TRBV7-2 to TRBJ2-5, with 9 bases identical to TRBD1. Sequenced material: blood. This receptor was identified in a female donor with papillary thyroid cancer or a benign thyroid nodule (not recorded which). Some clones in this sample may be carry-over from other donors' samples. CDR3 nucleotides: TGTGCCAGCAGCTTAATAGGACAGGGGAAAAGGGAGACCCAGTACTTC. Protein: CASSLIGQGKRETQYF.